The 30 T cell receptor beta chains in this list originate from one sample, sequenced in a study of shared clonotypes between healthy human individuals. Some clones are missing from TCRdb's copy, which holds only in-frame ones; the method was immunoSEQ multiplex PCR. The sample includes approximately 740,000 clones, nearly 95% seen only once; the top ten take nearly 25%. CD8 cells regarded as naive lacked CD45RO, were positively chosen for CCR7, and omitted terminally differentiated effector memory CD45RA+ cells. The material sequenced was naive CD8+ T cells sorted from blood. These receptors were collected from a young man in good health.

This rearrangement joins TRBV4-1 to TRBJ2-7, with a weak D call TRBD2 (5 bases). CDR1 and CDR2 (germline): MGHRA, YSYEKL. Trimming stripped 4 bases from V and 0 bases from J, with 13 bases between. The CDR3 is 15 amino acids. CDR3 amino acids: CASSRDLSGSYEQYF. The DNA of the CDR3 is TGCGCCAGCAGCCGGGATCTAAGCGGCTCCTACGAGCAGTACTTC.

Regarding this clone: The sample holds other DNA sequences that translate to the same CDR3. The V call is TRBV7-3, the J call TRBJ2-5, with 8 bases identical to TRBD2. The CDR3 loop spans 15 amino acids. V dropped 2 bases and J dropped 5; count of bases not matched to a gene: 7. Germline V gene sequence: CDR1 SGHTA, CDR2 FQGTGA. The CDR3 spells CASSLGLAGGETQYF. The DNA of the CDR3 is TGTGCCAGCAGCTTAGGACTAGCTGGAGGGGAGACCCAGTACTTC.

This chain uses TRBV5-1 with TRBJ2-7; D is unclear. The CDR3 consists of 13 residues. The V gene lost 2 bases and the J gene lost 3 bases, with 9 bases spanning the gap. Germline V gene sequence: CDR1 SGHRS, CDR2 YFSETQ. CDR3 protein: CASSFGVNYEQYF. The CDR3, as DNA: TGCGCCAGCAGCTTTGGGGTAAACTACGAGCAGTACTTC.

The genes are TRBV27 and TRBJ2-7; D is possibly TRBD1 or TRBD2 (5 bases each). The CDR3 has 15 residues. Deletions cut 4 bases from V and 3 bases from J, with 16 bases between. Germline V gene data show CDR1 as MNHEY and CDR2 as SMNVEV (reference sequence). CDR3 residues: CASSYTGGRGYEQYF. The DNA of the CDR3 is TGTGCCAGCAGTTATACAGGAGGCCGAGGCTACGAGCAGTACTTC.

Details on this clone: In the same sample, other DNA sequences code for this CDR3. This sequence joins TRBV29-1 and TRBJ2-1; 13 positions match TRBD2. CDR1 SQVTM and CDR2 ANQGSEA come from the germline V gene. The V segment lost 6 bases and the J segment 5 bases; nucleotides outside the gene matches: 4. This CDR3 contains 14 residues. CDR3 sequence: CSVGGLAGNNEQFF. Written as DNA, the CDR3 is TGCAGCGTGGGGGGACTAGCGGGGAACAATGAGCAGTTCTTC.

This chain links TRBV15 with TRBJ2-2; 8 nucleotides align to TRBD1. The CDR3 spans 16 residues. V dropped 3 bases and J dropped 3; count of bases not matched to a gene: 6. Looked up from germline, CDR1 is LNHNV and CDR2 is YYDKDF (reference sequence). This chain's CDR3 is CATSSDRTGHTGELFF. In DNA, the CDR3 is TGTGCCACCAGCAGTGACCGGACAGGGCACACCGGGGAGCTGTTTTTT.

The chain combines TRBV2 with TRBJ2-1; 11 bases fit TRBD2. V was pared by 4 bases and J by 8 bases, with 7 bases of the junction left unmatched. CDR1 and CDR2 from the germline V gene are SNHLY and FYNNEI. CDR3 length equals 15 residues. The CDR3 loop reads CASSVLAGAVDEQFF. DNA of the CDR3: TGTGCCAGCAGTGTACTAGCGGGAGCGGTCGATGAGCAGTTCTTC.

The rearrangement links TRBV28 to TRBJ2-7, with D unresolved. The CDR3 totals 14 residues. Trimming pared 4 bases from V and 3 bases from J, leaving 13 bases between. CDR1 and CDR2 from the germline V gene are MDHEN and SYDVKM. The CDR3 spells CASSSRGYHYEQYF. For the CDR3, the DNA is TGTGCCAGCAGTTCGCGAGGATATCACTACGAGCAGTACTTC.

This chain links TRBV2 with TRBJ1-2; D gene uncertain. The CDR3 extends over 11 amino acids. Trimming removed 6 bases from V and 4 bases from J, with 6 bases in between. Germline V gene lookup returns CDR1 SNHLY and CDR2 FYNNEI. The CDR3 reads CASRVSYGYTF. CDR3 coding DNA: TGTGCCAGCAGGGTCAGCTATGGCTACACCTTC.

The rearrangement joins TRBV5-1 to TRBJ2-1; D tentatively fits TRBD1 or TRBD2 (5 bases each). CDR3 length: 15 residues. The V end was cut by 3 bases, the J end by 4 bases, with 14 bases between. In germline, CDR1 is SGHRS, CDR2 YFSETQ. CDR3 region: CASSSTGTSYNEQFF. Here the CDR3 DNA reads TGCGCCAGCAGCTCAACCGGGACGTCGTACAATGAGCAGTTCTTC.

This clone showed up just once. V is TRBV14 and J is TRBJ2-7, with D perhaps TRBD1 (5 bases). V gave up 5 bases and J gave up 3 bases, with 14 bases separating them. Germline assignment: CDR1 SGHDN and CDR2 FVKESK. CDR3 length: 14 residues. The CDR3 sequence is CASSSAQEYYEQYF. Here the CDR3 DNA reads TGTGCCAGCAGCTCGGCACAGGAATACTACGAGCAGTACTTC.

This rearrangement joins TRBV11-2 to TRBJ2-1, with D maybe TRBD2 (5 bases). V lost 2 bases to trimming and J lost 3 bases, with 14 bases between them. The CDR3 has 16 residues. Germline CDR1 and CDR2: SGHAT and FQNNGV. CDR3 sequence: CASSLRYRTHYNEQFF. CDR3 in DNA: TGTGCCAGCAGCTTACGGTATCGGACTCACTACAATGAGCAGTTCTTC. The variable domain in full, with the rest retrieved from reference TRBV11-2 and TRBJ2-1, is EAGVAQSPRYKIIEKRQSVAFWCNPISGHATLYWYQQILGQGPKLLIQFQNNGVVDDSQLPKDRFSAERLKGVDSTLKIQPAKLEDSAVYLCASSLRYRTHYNEQFFGPGTRLTVL.

About this clone itself: The sample has other DNA sequences that encode this CDR3 too. The chain recombines TRBV27 with TRBJ1-5, with D maybe TRBD1 (5 bases). Germline-derived CDR1 and CDR2 are MNHEY and SMNVEV (reference sequence). This CDR3 is 14 amino acids long. Trimming cost V 1 base and J 2 bases, with 6 bases left between them. The CDR3 DNA sequence: TGTGCCAGCAGTTTATGGGGCGGCAATCAGCCCCAGCATTTT. This translates into CASSLWGGNQPQHF.

This chain links TRBV9 with TRBJ2-7; 9 nucleotides agree with TRBD1. There are 14 residues in the CDR3. Germline V gene data show CDR1 as SGDLS and CDR2 as YYNGEE. V lost 0 bases to trimming and J lost 6 bases; unmatched junction nucleotides: 4. CDR3 sequence: CASSVDRGPREQYF. The CDR3 nucleotides are TGTGCCAGCAGCGTAGACAGGGGGCCGCGCGAGCAGTACTTC.

The V call is TRBV18, the J call TRBJ1-1; 9 nucleotides align to TRBD1. Germline CDR1 reads KGHSH; CDR2 reads LQKENI. CDR3 length: 15 amino acids. V gave up 3 bases and J gave up 11 bases; unmatched junction bases: 13. This CDR3 reads CASSPQTKTGGRAFF. The CDR3 DNA reads as TGTGCCAGCTCACCTCAAACCAAGACAGGGGGTCGGGCTTTCTTT.

In this sample, this clone turned up once. The rearrangement links TRBV27 to TRBJ2-2, with D possibly being TRBD2 (5 bases). The CDR3 is 17 amino acids. V lost 6 bases to trimming and J lost 0 bases, with 17 bases between them. CDR1 is MNHEY and CDR2 is SMNVEV in the germline V gene (reference sequence). The CDR3 region is CASSVFRLRANTGELFF. DNA for the CDR3: TGTGCCAGCAGCGTCTTTCGGCTGAGGGCGAACACCGGGGAGCTGTTTTTT.

This clone was observed once. This chain joins TRBV5-8 and TRBJ2-6; 9 bases agree with TRBD1. Germline loops: CDR1 SGHTS, CDR2 YDEGEE. The CDR3 totals 18 residues. After removal of 1 base from V and 0 bases from J, the junction contained 5 bases not matched to a gene. The CDR3 sequence is CASSLLGQGHSGANVLTF. For the CDR3, the DNA is TGTGCCAGCAGCTTGCTGGGACAGGGTCACTCTGGGGCCAACGTCCTGACTTTC. The full variable domain, in which reference TRBV5-8 and TRBJ2-6 provide the parts outside the CDR3, is EAGVTQSPTHLIKTRGQQATLRCSPISGHTSVYWYQQALGLGLQFLLWYDEGEERNRGNFPPRFSGRQFPNYSSELNVNALELEDSALYLCASSLLGQGHSGANVLTFGAGSRLTVL.

The chain links TRBV7-9 to TRBJ2-5; no firm D call. V was cut by 1 base and J by 3 bases, with 12 bases left in between. Germline CDR1 SEHNR, CDR2 FQNEAQ (reference sequence). CDR3 length: 15 amino acids. CDR3 amino acids: CASSLVTGPEETQYF. The CDR3 DNA reads as TGTGCCAGCAGCTTAGTTACCGGGCCCGAAGAGACCCAGTACTTC.

To note about this clone: Other DNA sequences in this specimen translate into the identical CDR3. The chain carries TRBV9 and TRBJ1-2; D ambiguous. Germline CDR1 SGDLS, CDR2 YYNGEE. Trimming stripped 4 bases from V and 8 bases from J, with 9 bases between. The CDR3 is 11 residues long. The CDR3 reads CASSTRTGYTF. The DNA for the CDR3 is TGTGCCAGCAGCACCCGTACGGGCTACACCTTC.

This chain joins TRBV7-9 and TRBJ2-3, with 12 bases aligning to TRBD2. CDR3 length equals 15 residues. CDR1 is SEHNR and CDR2 is FQNEAQ in the germline V gene (reference sequence). The V segment lost 4 bases and the J segment 4 bases; nucleotides outside the gene matches: 3. The CDR3 here is CASSSLAGGPDTQYF. In DNA form, the CDR3 reads TGTGCCAGCAGCTCTCTAGCGGGAGGGCCAGATACGCAGTATTTT. Looking up the rest from reference TRBV7-9 and TRBJ2-3 gives the full variable domain: DTGVSQNPRHKITKRGQNVTFRCDPISEHNRLYWYRQTLGQGPEFLTYFQNEAQLEKSRLLSDRFSAERPKGSFSTLEIQRTEQGDSAMYLCASSSLAGGPDTQYFGPGTRLTVL.

The CDR3 DNA follows: TGTGCCAGCAGCCAATTCGGTGTTCTAGCGGGGTCCTACGAGCAGTACTTC. The encoded protein is CASSQFGVLAGSYEQYF. V usage is TRBV16 and J usage is TRBJ2-7, with 9 positions matching TRBD2. The V segment lost 1 base and the J segment 1 base; nucleotides outside the gene matches: 8. The V gene's germline CDR1 is KGHSY and CDR2 FQNENV. The CDR3 is 17 amino acids.

This chain links TRBV5-1 with TRBJ2-1; possibly TRBD1 or TRBD2 for D (5 bases each). Per germline, CDR1 SGHRS and CDR2 YFSETQ. V shed 3 bases and J shed 2 bases, with 15 bases lying between them. The CDR3 covers 16 residues. CDR3 amino acids: CASSSYGDGPYNEQFF. The CDR3 nucleotides read TGCGCCAGCAGCTCGTACGGGGACGGACCCTACAATGAGCAGTTCTTC. Complete variable domain (other parts from reference TRBV5-1 and TRBJ2-1): KAGVTQTPRYLIKTRGQQVTLSCSPISGHRSVSWYQQTPGQGLQFLFEYFSETQRNKGNFPGRFSGRQFSNSRSEMNVSTLELGDSALYLCASSSYGDGPYNEQFFGPGTRLTVL.

The chain links TRBV7-9 to TRBJ2-3, with D possibly TRBD1 on 7 matching bases. With 5 bases removed from V and 2 bases from J, the gap between germline ends came to 23 bases. The V gene's germline CDR1 is SEHNR and CDR2 FQNEAQ (reference sequence). This CDR3 is built from 18 residues. CDR3 residues: CASSLKTRGVQNTDTQYF. CDR3 nucleotides: TGTGCCAGCAGCCTGAAAACCAGGGGGGTCCAAAACACAGATACGCAGTATTTT.

V and J are TRBV5-4 and TRBJ2-1; D gene ambiguous. Germline CDR1 SGHNT, CDR2 YYREEE (reference sequence). This CDR3 is 14 amino acids long. The V end was cut by 4 bases, the J end by 0 bases, with 8 bases between. The CDR3: CASSASGSYNEQFF. DNA of the CDR3: TGTGCCAGCAGCGCTTCTGGCTCCTACAATGAGCAGTTCTTC.

V is TRBV13 and J is TRBJ2-2, with D possibly matching TRBD1 (5 bases). Per the germline V gene, CDR1 is PRHDT and CDR2 is FYEKMQ (reference sequence). Trimming took 7 bases from V and 6 from J, leaving 21 bases between them. The CDR3 has 16 residues. The CDR3 bases are TGTGCCAGCACACCGATTCAGGGCAGGGAAGCCGGGGAGCTGTTTTTT. Its translation is CASTPIQGREAGELFF.

As regards this clone: This CDR3 is also generated by other DNA sequences in the sample. This sequence joins TRBV20-1 and TRBJ2-1; D remains ambiguous. V lost 6 bases and J lost 5, with 5 bases in between. Germline loops: CDR1 DFQATT, CDR2 SNEGSKA (reference sequence). The CDR3 is 10 residues long. The CDR3 is CSASDNEQFF. The DNA of the CDR3 is TGCAGTGCCAGCGACAATGAGCAGTTCTTC.

The CDR3 nucleotides read TGCGCCAGCAGCCTCGGGGGAGGGGGCCTAGAGACCCAGTACTTC. Its protein product is CASSLGGGGLETQYF. The chain uses TRBV4-1 and TRBJ2-5; D tentatively fits TRBD1 or TRBD2 (7 bases each). The CDR3 consists of 15 residues. Trimming cost V 4 bases and J 4 bases, with 16 bases left between them. CDR1 and CDR2 (germline): MGHRA, YSYEKL.

This chain links TRBV28 with TRBJ2-2; D gene ambiguous. The CDR3 covers 14 residues. With 7 bases removed from V and 1 base from J, the gap between germline ends came to 10 bases. Germline CDR1 and CDR2: MDHEN and SYDVKM. The CDR3 sequence is CASTRVENTGELFF. In nucleotides, the CDR3 is TGTGCCAGCACCCGCGTGGAGAACACCGGGGAGCTGTTTTTT.

V gene TRBV2 combines with J gene TRBJ2-7; 9 bases agree with TRBD1. CDR1 is SNHLY and CDR2 is FYNNEI in the germline V gene. The CDR3 consists of 14 residues. V lost 3 bases, J lost 3 bases, and 3 bases stayed unmatched. The CDR3 sequence: CASSEGTGIYEQYF. The DNA of the CDR3 is TGTGCCAGCAGTGAGGGGACAGGGATCTACGAGCAGTACTTC.

The rearrangement uses TRBV6-5 and TRBJ2-5, with 11 bases aligning to TRBD2. This CDR3 has 15 amino acids. The V gene's germline CDR1 is MNHEY and CDR2 SVGAGI. V lost 6 bases and J lost 5; bases outside the gene matches: 8. CDR3 in amino acids: CASSLLAGERETQYF. The CDR3, as DNA: TGTGCCAGCAGCTTACTAGCGGGAGAACGTGAGACCCAGTACTTC.